What follows is one T cell receptor beta chain and its context. The antigen it binds to is not known. No qualities accompany the bases; no much larger clone lies one base away. Deletion took 8 bases off V and 5 bases off J, with a span of 13 bases between the germline ends. For CDR1 and CDR2, the germline V gene lists MNHEY and SVGAGI. Taken from cysteine to phenylalanine, the CDR3 has 13 residues. Only CDR3 DNA is held: 39 bases, read in frame from base 1. A second Seattle source provided samples from volunteer blood donors who had recovered from COVID-19. Each collaborating institution followed its own protocols to collect whole blood in K2EDTA tubes. For TCRbeta analysis, collaborators shipped samples as frozen whole blood, isolated PBMCs, or DNA extracted from either of those sample types. The entry originates in a study of blood T cell repertoires in COVID-19 (dated by TCRdb to 2018 to 2021). Background on the whole study: Samples from collaborators originated in the United States, Italy and Spain and spanned both the acute and convalescent phases of COVID-19. Subjects who had been exposed to COVID-19, were actively infected with it, or had recovered from it provided the deeply sampled blood TCRbeta repertoires that made up the dataset. The material from the prospective study consisted of cDNA or gDNA derived from T cells, B-cell-depleted T cells, or PBMCs. Where available, HLA class I and class II types were taken from metadata supplied by the sample provider and were not determined by assay-based typing. Samples came from the ongoing ImmuneRACE study (first 160 participants) plus 1,254 subjects from 6 global collaborators. The repertoires were released in a freely available public database intended as a resource for research on the immune response to SARS-CoV-2. Sample metadata almost always included a de-identified subject ID, COVID-19 status, age in years and sex. The full study reports these points: The quantity of clinical and demographic metadata differed by source and by participant and was supplied without curation.

The immunoSEQ Assay, a bias-controlled multiplex PCR, was used to amplify TCRbeta CDR3 regions from genomic DNA. Under the source paper's analysis protocol: Within the assay, amplification of reference gene primers was used to estimate how many nucleated cells each sample contained. To quantify the absolute abundance of each unique TCRbeta CDR3 rearrangement, sequence reads were collapsed and filtered. For each sample, productive Simpson clonality was calculated as the square root of Simpson's diversity index across productive rearrangements. The immuneACCESS repertoire file appears here via TCRdb, limited to in-frame rearrangements. These files lack a portion of the clones; in checked studies, under half of the deficit traces to unresolved V genes, and the cause of the others is not known. V, J and clone size are taken as reported in that table, and D and trimming were inferred from the DNA itself. The sample includes about 200,000 clones, with approximately 88% observed a single time. Of the sample, 5.5% to 6.5% is held by the ten largest clones.

The sample was peripheral blood. The chain links TRBV6-5 with TRBJ1-5, and perhaps TRBD1 as D gene, on 6 matching bases. The source of this sequence is a man aged 55 to 70 who had recovered from COVID-19. The CDR3 amino acid sequence is: CASSGQSYQPQHF. The DNA sequence follows: TGTGCCAGCTCGGGACAATCTTATCAGCCCCAGCATTTT.